This TCR beta chain originates from a study of T cell responses to AZD1222 COVID-19 vaccine (dated by TCRdb to about 2021). About the investigation overall: AZD1222 recipients with second doses at about 4 weeks or about 12 weeks were pooled, because spike-specific TCR depth and breadth did not differ between schedules. TCR sequencing covered some 240 trial participants: 200 to 210 given two doses of AZD1222 and approximately 26 given two doses of MenACWY control vaccine. Trial participants were enrolled into age subgroups of 18-55, 56-69 and 70-plus years, which contained 148, 28 and 57 TCR-sequenced participants, respectively. Results and caveats for the whole study, not just this receptor: Conclusions about previously exposed vaccinees are limited because only six or seven AZD1222 recipients were SARS-CoV-2 seropositive at baseline. The 56-69-year group was small, and its depth increase did not reach significance, likely because of low power. Participants were mostly white British, with more females than males. The authors suggested clonal diversity may have been underestimated. Because no day 14 peak-response samples were available, the repertoires could be characterized only after the peak T cell response. The whole spike protein was spanned by vaccine-associated CD4 TCRs, and dominant responses were seen in regions 160-218 and 743-854. Epitopes outside the regions mutated in the B.1.351 and B.1.1.7 variants were reportedly recognized by nearly half of the unique spike-specific TCRs. After two AZD1222 doses, spike-specific TCR breadth and depth were significantly higher than at day 0 and than in MenACWY recipients.

In the paper's terms, the time point label means: baseline before first vaccination. Vaccinee samples were obtained from the UK trials COV001 and COV002, which included a single-blind randomized controlled phase 2/3 trial of AZD1222 (ChAdOx1 nCoV-19) in healthy adults. For TCRbeta chain sequencing, PBMC samples were collected from trial participants at day 0 and at day 28 after the second dose. As regards this clone: Its antigen target is currently unknown. No base quality values were provided; no much bigger clone lies one nucleotide off.

V is clipped by 5 bases and J by 5 bases, and the sequence between their germline boundaries is 7 bases long. For CDR1 and CDR2, the germline V gene lists SGDLS and YYNGEE. The CDR3 goes from the cysteine to the phenylalanine over 12 residues. Of the read, only the CDR3 DNA is kept; its 36 bases are in frame from base 1. The CDR3 regions of human TCRbeta chains were analyzed by immunosequencing. The authors processed their data as follows. TCRs in the repertoires were matched against a reference library of SARS-CoV-2-specific TCRs that had been generated with the MIRA antigen-specificity platform. Breadth meant the fraction of unique TCRs that were SARS-CoV-2-associated, whereas depth meant the fraction of total T cells that were SARS-CoV-2-associated. Each spike-specific TCR was assigned to its reactive spike region and to a CD4 or CD8 class using the MIRA data. Log10-transformed breadth and depth values were compared by one-way ANOVA with Sidak's multiple comparisons tests. The clones in this table, taken by TCRdb from immuneACCESS, are in-frame only. Not every clone is retained; where verified, under half of the shortfall comes from an unresolved V gene, and the cause of the rest is unknown. V, J and clone size derive from that table, while D and trimming were established from the DNA sequence. The sample includes about 150,000 clones, with 80% to 90% observed a single time. 6.9% of the sample belongs to the ten largest clones.

This TCR derives from an adult in good health. The input for sequencing was peripheral blood, taken on day 0 of AZD1222 vaccination. Recombination linked TRBV9 to TRBJ2-2; the D segment cannot be called with confidence. The DNA sequence is given as TGTGCCAGCAGTGATGGTACCGGGGAGCTGTTTTTT. Its protein is CASSDGTGELFF.